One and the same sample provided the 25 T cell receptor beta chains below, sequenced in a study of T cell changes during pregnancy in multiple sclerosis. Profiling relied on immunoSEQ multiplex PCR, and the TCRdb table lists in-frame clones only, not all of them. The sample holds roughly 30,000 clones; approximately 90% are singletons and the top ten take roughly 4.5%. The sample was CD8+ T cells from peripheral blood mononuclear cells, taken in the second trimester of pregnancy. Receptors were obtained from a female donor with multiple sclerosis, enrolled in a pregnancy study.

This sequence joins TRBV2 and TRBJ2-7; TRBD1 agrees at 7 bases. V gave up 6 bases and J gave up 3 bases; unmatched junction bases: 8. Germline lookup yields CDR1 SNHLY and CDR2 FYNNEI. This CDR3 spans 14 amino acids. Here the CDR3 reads CASSHRDRDYEQYF. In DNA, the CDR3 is TGTGCCAGCAGCCACAGGGACAGAGACTACGAGCAGTACTTC.

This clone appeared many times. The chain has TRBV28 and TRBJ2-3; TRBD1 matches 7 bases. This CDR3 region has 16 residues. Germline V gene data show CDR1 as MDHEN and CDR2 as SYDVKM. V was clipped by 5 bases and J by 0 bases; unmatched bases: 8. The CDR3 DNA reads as TGTGCCAGCAGTCCAAACAGGGGCCCTAGCACAGATACGCAGTATTTT. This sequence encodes CASSPNRGPSTDTQYF.

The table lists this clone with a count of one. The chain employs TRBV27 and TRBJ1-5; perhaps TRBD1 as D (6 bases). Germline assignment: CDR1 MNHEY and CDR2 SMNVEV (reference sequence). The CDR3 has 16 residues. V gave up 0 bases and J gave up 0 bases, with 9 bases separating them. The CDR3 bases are TGTGCCAGCAGTTTATCAGGGGGTTATAGCAATCAGCCCCAGCATTTT. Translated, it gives CASSLSGGYSNQPQHF.

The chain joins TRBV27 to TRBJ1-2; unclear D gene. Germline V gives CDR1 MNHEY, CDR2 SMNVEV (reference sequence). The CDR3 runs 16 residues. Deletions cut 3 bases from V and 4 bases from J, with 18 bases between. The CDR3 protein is CASSFELRPEGYGYTF. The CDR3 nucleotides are TGTGCCAGCAGTTTTGAACTGCGCCCCGAGGGCTATGGCTACACCTTC.

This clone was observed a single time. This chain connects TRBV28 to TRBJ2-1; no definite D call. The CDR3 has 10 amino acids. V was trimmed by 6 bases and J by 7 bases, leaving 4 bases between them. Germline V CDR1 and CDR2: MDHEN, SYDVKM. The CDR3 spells CASSLNEQFF. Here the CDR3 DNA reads TGTGCCAGCAGCCTAAATGAGCAGTTCTTC.

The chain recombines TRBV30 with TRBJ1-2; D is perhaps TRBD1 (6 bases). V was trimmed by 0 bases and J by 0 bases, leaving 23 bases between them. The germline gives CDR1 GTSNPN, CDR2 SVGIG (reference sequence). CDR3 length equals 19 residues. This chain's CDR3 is CAWSVRWRTESTANYGYTF. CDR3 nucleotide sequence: TGTGCCTGGAGTGTACGATGGCGGACAGAGAGTACAGCTAACTATGGCTACACCTTC.

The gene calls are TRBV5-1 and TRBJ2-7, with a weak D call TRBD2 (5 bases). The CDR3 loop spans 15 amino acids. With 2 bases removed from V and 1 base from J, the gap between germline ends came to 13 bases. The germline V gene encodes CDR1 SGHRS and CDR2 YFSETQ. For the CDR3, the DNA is TGCGCCAGCAGCTTTGGCCTCAGAGGGTCCTACGAGCAGTACTTC. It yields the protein CASSFGLRGSYEQYF.

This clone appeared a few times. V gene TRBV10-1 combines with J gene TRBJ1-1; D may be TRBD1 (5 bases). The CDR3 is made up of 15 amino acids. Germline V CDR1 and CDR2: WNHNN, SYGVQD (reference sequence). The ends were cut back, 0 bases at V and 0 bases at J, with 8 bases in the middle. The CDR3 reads CASSESGEVNTEAFF. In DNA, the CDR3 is TGCGCCAGCAGTGAGTCGGGGGAGGTGAACACTGAAGCTTTCTTT.

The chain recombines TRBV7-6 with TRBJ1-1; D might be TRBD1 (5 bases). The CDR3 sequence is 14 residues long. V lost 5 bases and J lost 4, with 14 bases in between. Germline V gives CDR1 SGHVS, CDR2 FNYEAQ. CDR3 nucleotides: TGTGCCAGCAGCACCGGGCAGGGATTCACTGAAGCTTTCTTT. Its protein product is CASSTGQGFTEAFF.

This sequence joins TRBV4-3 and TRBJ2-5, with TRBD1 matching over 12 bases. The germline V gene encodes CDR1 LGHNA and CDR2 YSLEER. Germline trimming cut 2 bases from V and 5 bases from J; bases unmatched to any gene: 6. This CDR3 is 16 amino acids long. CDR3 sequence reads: CASSQILGTGGETQYF. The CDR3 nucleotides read TGCGCCAGCAGCCAAATCCTCGGGACAGGGGGCGAGACCCAGTACTTC.

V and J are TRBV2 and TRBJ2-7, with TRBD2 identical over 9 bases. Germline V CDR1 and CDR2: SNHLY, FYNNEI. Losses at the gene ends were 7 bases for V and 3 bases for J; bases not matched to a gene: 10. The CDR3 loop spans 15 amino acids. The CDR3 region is CASIAGEKSGYEQYF. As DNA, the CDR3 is TGTGCCAGCATAGCGGGAGAGAAATCGGGCTACGAGCAGTACTTC.

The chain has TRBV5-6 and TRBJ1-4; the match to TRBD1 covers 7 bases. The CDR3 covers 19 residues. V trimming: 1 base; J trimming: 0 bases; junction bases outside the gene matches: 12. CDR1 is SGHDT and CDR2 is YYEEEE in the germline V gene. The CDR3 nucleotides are TGTGCCAGCAGCTTGACTACTTCAGGGGGTATTGCAACTAATGAAAAACTGTTTTTT. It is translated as CASSLTTSGGIATNEKLFF. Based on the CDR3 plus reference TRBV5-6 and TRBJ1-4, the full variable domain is DAGVTQSPTHLIKTRGQQVTLRCSPKSGHDTVSWYQQALGQGPQFIFQYYEEEERQRGNFPDRFSGHQFPNYSSELNVNALLLGDSALYLCASSLTTSGGIATNEKLFFGSGTQLSVL.

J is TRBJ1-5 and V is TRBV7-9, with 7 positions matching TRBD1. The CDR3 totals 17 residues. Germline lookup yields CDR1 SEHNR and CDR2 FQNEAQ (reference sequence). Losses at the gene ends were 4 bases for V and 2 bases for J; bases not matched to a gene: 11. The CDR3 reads CASSSATGLHRNQPQHF. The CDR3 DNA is TGTGCCAGCAGCTCCGCGACAGGGCTCCATCGCAATCAGCCCCAGCATTTT.

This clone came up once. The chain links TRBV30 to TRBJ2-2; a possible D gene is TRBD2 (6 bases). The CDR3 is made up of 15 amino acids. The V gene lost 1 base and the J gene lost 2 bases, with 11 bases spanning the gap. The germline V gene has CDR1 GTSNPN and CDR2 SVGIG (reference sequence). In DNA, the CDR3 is TGTGCCTGGAGTGGGCTAGCGAGAAACACCGGGGAGCTGTTTTTT. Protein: CAWSGLARNTGELFF.

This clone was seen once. The CDR3, as DNA: TGCGCCACCCGGTGGCTAGCGGGCTACGAGCAGTACTTC. Amino acid sequence: CATRWLAGYEQYF. The V call is TRBV5-1, the J call TRBJ2-7; 8 bases agree with TRBD2. V shed 9 bases and J 3 bases; nucleotides not matched to a gene: 8. There are 13 residues in the CDR3. The germline gives CDR1 SGHRS, CDR2 YFSETQ. Complete variable domain (other parts from reference TRBV5-1 and TRBJ2-7): KAGVTQTPRYLIKTRGQQVTLSCSPISGHRSVSWYQQTPGQGLQFLFEYFSETQRNKGNFPGRFSGRQFSNSRSEMNVSTLELGDSALYLCATRWLAGYEQYFGPGTRLTVT.

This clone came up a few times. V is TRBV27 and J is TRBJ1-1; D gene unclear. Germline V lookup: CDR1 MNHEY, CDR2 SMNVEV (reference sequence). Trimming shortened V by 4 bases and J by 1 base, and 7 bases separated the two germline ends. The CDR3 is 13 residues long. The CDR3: CASSSYRNTEAFF. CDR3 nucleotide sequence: TGTGCCAGCAGTTCCTACCGGAACACTGAAGCTTTCTTT.

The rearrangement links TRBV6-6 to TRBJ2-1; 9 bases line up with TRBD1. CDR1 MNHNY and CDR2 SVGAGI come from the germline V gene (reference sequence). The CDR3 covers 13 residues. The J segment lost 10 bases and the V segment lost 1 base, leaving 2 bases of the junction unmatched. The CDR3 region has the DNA TGTGCCAGCAGTTACTGGACAGGGGTGGAGCAGTTCTTC. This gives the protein CASSYWTGVEQFF.

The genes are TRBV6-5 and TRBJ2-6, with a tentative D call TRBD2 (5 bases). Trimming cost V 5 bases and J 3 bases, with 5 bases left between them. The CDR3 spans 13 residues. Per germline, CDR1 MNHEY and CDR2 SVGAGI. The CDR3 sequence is CASSGSGANVLTF. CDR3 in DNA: TGTGCCAGCAGTGGGAGTGGGGCCAACGTCCTGACTTTC.

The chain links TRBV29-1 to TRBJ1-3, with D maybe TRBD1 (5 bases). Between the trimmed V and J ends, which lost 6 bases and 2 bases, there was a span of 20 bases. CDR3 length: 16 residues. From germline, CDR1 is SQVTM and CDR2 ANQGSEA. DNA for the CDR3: TGCAGCGTATTACCAATAAGGGGTCCCCCTGGAAACACCATATATTTT. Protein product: CSVLPIRGPPGNTIYF. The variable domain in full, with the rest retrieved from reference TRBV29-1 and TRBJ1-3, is SAVISQKPSRDICQRGTSLTIQCQVDSQVTMMFWYRQQPGQSLTLIATANQGSEATYESGFVIDKFPISRPNLTFSTLTVSNMSPEDSSIYLCSVLPIRGPPGNTIYFGEGSWLTVV.

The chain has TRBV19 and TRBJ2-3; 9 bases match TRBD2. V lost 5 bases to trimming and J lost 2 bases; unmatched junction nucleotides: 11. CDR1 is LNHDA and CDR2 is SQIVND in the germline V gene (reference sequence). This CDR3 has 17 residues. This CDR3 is CASSFRKREVNTDTQYF. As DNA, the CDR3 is TGTGCCAGTAGTTTCAGAAAGCGGGAGGTTAACACAGATACGCAGTATTTT.

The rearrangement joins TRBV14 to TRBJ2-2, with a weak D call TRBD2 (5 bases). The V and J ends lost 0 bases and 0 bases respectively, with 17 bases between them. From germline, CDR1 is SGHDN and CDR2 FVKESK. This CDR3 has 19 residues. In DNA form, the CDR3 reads TGTGCCAGCAGCCAAGATTCCCGGAACAGACTATCGAACACCGGGGAGCTGTTTTTT. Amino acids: CASSQDSRNRLSNTGELFF.

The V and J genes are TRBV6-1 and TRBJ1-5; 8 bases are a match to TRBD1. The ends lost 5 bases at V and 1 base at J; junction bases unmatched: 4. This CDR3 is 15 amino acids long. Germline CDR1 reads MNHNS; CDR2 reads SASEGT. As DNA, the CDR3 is TGTGCCAGCAGTCACAGGGGGGTAAGCAATCAGCCCCAGCATTTT. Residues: CASSHRGVSNQPQHF.

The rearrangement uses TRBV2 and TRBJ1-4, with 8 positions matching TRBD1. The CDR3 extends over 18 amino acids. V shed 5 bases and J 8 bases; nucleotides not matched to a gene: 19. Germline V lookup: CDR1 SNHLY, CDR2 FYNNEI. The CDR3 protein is CASSLAGGDNPSSEKLFF. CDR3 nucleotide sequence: TGTGCCAGCAGTCTGGCAGGGGGCGATAACCCCAGCTCGGAAAAACTGTTTTTT.

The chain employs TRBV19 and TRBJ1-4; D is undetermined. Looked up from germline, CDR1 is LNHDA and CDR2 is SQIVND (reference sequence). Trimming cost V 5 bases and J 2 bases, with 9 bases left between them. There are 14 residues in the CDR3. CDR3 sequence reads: CASSSRSTNEKLFF. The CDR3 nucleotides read TGTGCCAGTAGTTCCCGGTCCACTAATGAAAAACTGTTTTTT.

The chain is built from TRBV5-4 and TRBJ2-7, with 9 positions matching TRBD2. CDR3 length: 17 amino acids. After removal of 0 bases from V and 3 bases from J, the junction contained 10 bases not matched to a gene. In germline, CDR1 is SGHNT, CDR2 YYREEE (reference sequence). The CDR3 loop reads CASSLGLAGRSNYEQYF. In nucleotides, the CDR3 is TGTGCCAGCAGCTTGGGGCTAGCGGGGCGTTCAAACTACGAGCAGTACTTC.